What follows are 10 T cell receptor beta chains derived from one specimen sequenced in a study of blood T cells in healthy people across ages. The use of a sample-barcoded 5' primer and a J-beta primer mix characterized a second PCR of about 7 to 12 cycles. TCRdb fed the 5' RACE reads into MiXCR, producing one record per CDR3 protein. The profile shows approximately 900,000 distinct CDR3 sequences, about 44% of them singletons. Specimen: blood. These receptors were obtained from a man under 40 in good health.

This clonotype was seen many times. The chain couples TRBV4-2 to TRBJ2-3; D call uncertain. The CDR3 extends over 12 amino acids. CDR1 and CDR2 (germline): LGHNA, YNFKEQ. The V gene lost 3 bases and the J gene lost 5 bases, with 6 bases spanning the gap. The CDR3 protein is CASSQDRDTQYF. CDR3 DNA sequence: TGTGCCAGCAGCCAGGACCGAGATACGCAGTATTTT.

Written as DNA, the CDR3 is TGTGCCAGCTCACCGGGACTGATCACTGAAGCTTTCTTT. It specifies CASSPGLITEAFF. V usage is TRBV18 and J usage is TRBJ1-1, with D possibly being TRBD1 (5 bases). This CDR3 spans 13 amino acids. V lost 3 bases, J lost 4 bases, and 9 bases lay in between. CDR1 KGHSH and CDR2 LQKENI come from the germline V gene. The whole variable domain, filled in from reference TRBV18 and TRBJ1-1, reads NAGVMQNPRHLVRRRGQEARLRCSPMKGHSHVYWYRQLPEEGLKFMVYLQKENIIDESGMPKERFSAEFPKEGPSILRIQQVVRGDSAAYFCASSPGLITEAFFGQGTRLTVV.

V gene TRBV9 combines with J gene TRBJ2-3; 11 bases align to TRBD1. V was clipped by 2 bases and J by 5 bases; unmatched bases: 7. The CDR3 has 16 residues. Germline-derived CDR1 and CDR2 are SGDLS and YYNGEE. CDR3 coding DNA: TGTGCCAGCAGCGTTCTGGGACAGGGGGACGTAGATACGCAGTATTTT. It translates to CASSVLGQGDVDTQYF.

A note on this clonotype: This may be a read error, as it is one base from a much larger clone. The rearrangement links TRBV20-1 to TRBJ2-1; 8 bases align to TRBD1. Trimming cost V 3 bases and J 13 bases; bases outside gene matches: 23. Germline lookup yields CDR1 DFQATT and CDR2 SNEGSKA (reference sequence). The CDR3 runs 17 residues. The CDR3 sequence: CSARWGEGQAFQETQFF. In nucleotides, the CDR3 is TGCAGTGCTAGGTGGGGTGAGGGACAGGCCTTCCAAGAGACCCAGTTCTTC.

This clonotype was seen more than once but under ten times. This sequence joins TRBV20-1 and TRBJ1-5; 7 bases fit TRBD1. In germline, CDR1 is DFQATT, CDR2 SNEGSKA (reference sequence). V shed 6 bases, J shed 4 bases, and the junction held 3 bases outside the gene matches. The length of the CDR3 is 12 residues. CDR3 nucleotide sequence: TGCAGTGCCCTACAGGGGAATCAGCCCCAGCATTTT. This translates into CSALQGNQPQHF.

The chain uses TRBV5-1 and TRBJ2-7, with D possibly being TRBD1 (5 bases). Germline-derived CDR1 and CDR2 are SGHRS and YFSETQ. Trimming pared 0 bases from V and 6 bases from J, leaving 10 bases between. This CDR3 is built from 13 residues. The CDR3 spells CASSLGFRVEQYF. As DNA, the CDR3 is TGCGCCAGCAGCTTGGGGTTCAGGGTCGAGCAGTACTTC.

The CDR3 coding sequence is TGCAGTGCTAGAGATCCGGGGACTGCAGAAGGGCCCCAGCATTTT. The encoded protein is CSARDPGTAEGPQHF. The rearrangement joins TRBV20-1 to TRBJ1-5, with TRBD1 as a possible D gene (5 bases). There are 15 residues in the CDR3. Per germline, CDR1 DFQATT and CDR2 SNEGSKA (reference sequence). Trimming stripped 0 bases from V and 9 bases from J, with 18 bases between.

This clonotype was recorded a few times. The chain combines TRBV9 with TRBJ2-3; possibly TRBD1 for D (5 bases). The CDR3 runs 15 residues. V was shortened by 0 bases and J by 4 bases, with 12 bases between the two germline ends. Germline values: CDR1 SGDLS, CDR2 YYNGEE. The CDR3: CASSVEGHQADTQYF. CDR3 DNA: TGTGCCAGCAGCGTAGAAGGACACCAGGCAGATACGCAGTATTTT. Complete variable domain (other parts from reference TRBV9 and TRBJ2-3): DSGVTQTPKHLITATGQRVTLRCSPRSGDLSVYWYQQSLDQGLQFLIQYYNGEERAKGNILERFSAQQFPDLHSELNLSSLELGDSALYFCASSVEGHQADTQYFGPGTRLTVL.

The chain is built from TRBV20-1 and TRBJ2-1, with D possibly TRBD1 on 6 matching bases. The CDR3 covers 14 residues. Germline CDR1 is DFQATT and CDR2 is SNEGSKA (reference sequence). V was cut by 5 bases and J by 7 bases, with 18 bases left in between. As DNA, the CDR3 is TGCAGTGCTCCCCCCATAATGGGGGCGAATGAGCAGTTCTTC. Translation: CSAPPIMGANEQFF.

The chain combines TRBV30 with TRBJ2-1; no clear D. Germline loops: CDR1 GTSNPN, CDR2 SVGIG (reference sequence). CDR3 length: 11 amino acids. V lost 0 bases and J 7 bases, leaving 4 bases between the germline ends. The CDR3 protein is CAWSVLNEQFF. The DNA for the CDR3 is TGTGCCTGGAGTGTGCTGAATGAGCAGTTCTTC.